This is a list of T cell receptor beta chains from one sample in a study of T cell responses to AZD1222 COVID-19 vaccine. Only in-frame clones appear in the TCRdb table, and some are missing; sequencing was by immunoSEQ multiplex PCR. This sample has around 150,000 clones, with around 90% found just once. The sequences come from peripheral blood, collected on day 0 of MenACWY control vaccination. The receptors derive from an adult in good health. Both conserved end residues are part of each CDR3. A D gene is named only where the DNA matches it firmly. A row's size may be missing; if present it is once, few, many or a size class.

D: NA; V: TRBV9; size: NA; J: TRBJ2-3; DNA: TGTGCCAGCAGCGTAGATGGGACTAGCACAGATACGCAGTATTTT; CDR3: CASSVDGTSTDTQYF
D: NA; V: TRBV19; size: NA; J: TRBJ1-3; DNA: TGTGCCAGTAGTATAACCGGGTCTGGAAACACCATATATTTT; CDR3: CASSITGSGNTIYF
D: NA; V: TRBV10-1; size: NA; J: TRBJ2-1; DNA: TGCGCCAGCGGCCGCAGCGCGTCCTACAATGAGCAGTTCTTC; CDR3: CASGRSASYNEQFF
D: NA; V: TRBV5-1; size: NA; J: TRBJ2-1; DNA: TGCGCCAGCAGCTCCGTATACAATGAGCAGTTCTTC; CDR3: CASSSVYNEQFF
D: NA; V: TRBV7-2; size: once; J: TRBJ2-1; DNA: TGTGCCAGCAGCTTAGTTGAGGGTGAGCAGTTCTTC; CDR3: CASSLVEGEQFF
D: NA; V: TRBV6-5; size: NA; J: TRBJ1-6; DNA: TGTGCCAGCAGTTACCATTATGAGATTTCTAATTCACCCCTCCACTTT; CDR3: CASSYHYEISNSPLHF
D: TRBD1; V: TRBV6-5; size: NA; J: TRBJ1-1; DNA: TGTGCCAGCAGTAGCCGACAGGGGAACACTGAAGCTTTCTTT; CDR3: CASSSRQGNTEAFF
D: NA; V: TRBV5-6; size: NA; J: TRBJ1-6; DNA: TGTGCCAGCAGCTTGCATCAGGGTAAGGCCTATAATTCACCCCTCCACTTT; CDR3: CASSLHQGKAYNSPLHF
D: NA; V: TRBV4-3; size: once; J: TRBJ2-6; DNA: TGCGCCAGCAGCCAAGATCCAGGGGATGGGGCCAACGTCCTGACTTTC; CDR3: CASSQDPGDGANVLTF
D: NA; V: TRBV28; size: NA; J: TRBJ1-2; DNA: TGTGCCAGCACTGGTGGGCAGGAGACCTTTCTTAATGGCTACACCTTC; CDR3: CASTGGQETFLNGYTF
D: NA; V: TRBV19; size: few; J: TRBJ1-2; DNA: TGTGCCAGTACCGAGAGGGAGGGTCCCCTCTATGGCTACACCTTC; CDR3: CASTEREGPLYGYTF
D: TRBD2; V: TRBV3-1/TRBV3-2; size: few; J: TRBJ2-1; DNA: TGTGCCAGCAGCCAAGATTTTGGCGGGAGGGCCGGGGATGAGCAGTTCTTC; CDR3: CASSQDFGGRAGDEQFF
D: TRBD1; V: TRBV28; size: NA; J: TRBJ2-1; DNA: TGTGCCAGCAGCCAAGATGACAGGGGGTCCGACGCCGAGCAGTTCTTC; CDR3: CASSQDDRGSDAEQFF
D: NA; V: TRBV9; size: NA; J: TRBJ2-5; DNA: TGTGCCAGCAGCGTAGCTGTAGGGGAATGGGAGACCCAGTACTTC; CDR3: CASSVAVGEWETQYF
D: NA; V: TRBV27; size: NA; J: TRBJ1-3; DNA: TGTGCCAGCAGTCCCAGCTCTGGAAACACCATATATTTT; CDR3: CASSPSSGNTIYF
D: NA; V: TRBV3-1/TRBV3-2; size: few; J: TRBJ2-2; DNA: TGTGCCAGCAGCCCACCCGCGGCACTTCTGAACACCGGGGAGCTGTTTTTT; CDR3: CASSPPAALLNTGELFF
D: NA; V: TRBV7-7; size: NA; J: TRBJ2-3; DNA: TGTGCTAGCAGCCGGAGTCCTAGGGGAAAGGTCGTGACAGATACGCAGTATTTT; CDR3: CASSRSPRGKVVTDTQYF
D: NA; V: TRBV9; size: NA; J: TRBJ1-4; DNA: TGTGCCAGCAGCGTAGGCGGCAATGAAAAACTGTTTTTT; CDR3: CASSVGGNEKLFF
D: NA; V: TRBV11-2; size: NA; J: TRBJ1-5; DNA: TGTGCCAGCAGCTCGACAGCGTCGAATCAGCCCCAGCATTTT; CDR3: CASSSTASNQPQHF
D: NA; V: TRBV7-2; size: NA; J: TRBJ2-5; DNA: TGTGCCAGCAGCTTAGTACAACCACAAGAGACCCAGTACTTC; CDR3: CASSLVQPQETQYF
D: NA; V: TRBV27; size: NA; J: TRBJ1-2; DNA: TGTGCCAGCAGTTTATCAGTAACTTGGGGCTACACCTTC; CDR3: CASSLSVTWGYTF
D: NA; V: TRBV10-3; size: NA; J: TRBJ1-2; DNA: TGTGCCATCAGTGACCCCAAGGGACCGTCGGGCTACACCTTC; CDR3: CAISDPKGPSGYTF